The 9 T cell receptor beta chains listed next were all sequenced from one sample in a study of T cells after yellow fever vaccination. TCRdb called the 5' RACE reads again in MiXCR, with one record for every CDR3 protein. The sample carries around 250,000 distinct CDR3 sequences, less than 9% recorded once. The sequencing here drew on CD4+ T cells sorted from PBMCs, taken 15 days after the yellow fever booster vaccination. The receptor set was obtained from a man aged 25-40 years who received the YFV17D yellow fever vaccine.

This clonotype was found many times. The J gene is TRBJ2-5, the V gene TRBV7-2; D is perhaps TRBD1 (5 bases). The CDR3 spans 12 residues. Germline loops: CDR1 SGHTA, CDR2 FQGNSA. V shed 8 bases and J shed 4 bases, with 11 bases lying between them. CDR3 amino acids: CASRLRGETQYF. CDR3 coding DNA: TGTGCCAGCCGCCTTAGGGGAGAGACCCAGTACTTC.

The V call is TRBV10-3, the J call TRBJ2-2, with no clear D. CDR3 length: 11 amino acids. The V gene's germline CDR1 is ENHRY and CDR2 SYGVKD. V was clipped by 8 bases and J by 0 bases, with 1 base between them. The CDR3 bases are TGTGCCATCGCGAACACCGGGGAGCTGTTTTTT. This gives the protein CAIANTGELFF.

This clonotype has a handful of counts. The chain links TRBV18 to TRBJ2-6, with TRBD1 identical over 7 bases. Unmatched junction bases numbered 2, after V lost 3 bases and J lost 0 bases. This CDR3 has 16 amino acids. Germline V gives CDR1 KGHSH, CDR2 LQKENI. CDR3 nucleotides: TGTGCCAGCTCACCTACAGGGGTCTCTGGGGCCAACGTCCTGACTTTC. The encoded protein is CASSPTGVSGANVLTF.

This clonotype was seen a few times. This rearrangement joins TRBV7-6 to TRBJ2-5; no clear D gene. V shed 1 base and J shed 0 bases, with 9 bases lying between them. Per the germline V gene, CDR1 is SGHVS and CDR2 is FNYEAQ. This CDR3 comprises 15 residues. CDR3 amino acids: CASSLGTGYQETQYF. The CDR3 DNA is TGTGCCAGCAGCTTAGGGACCGGGTACCAAGAGACCCAGTACTTC.

This clonotype was recorded a few times. This chain links TRBV7-8 with TRBJ1-1; D is unresolved. This CDR3 region has 14 residues. The germline V and J ends were trimmed by 3 bases and 2 bases, with 10 bases remaining between them. Germline CDR1 reads SGHVS; CDR2 reads FQNEAQ. The CDR3: CASSFPGLNTEAFF. CDR3 sequence (DNA): TGTGCCAGCAGCTTTCCGGGGTTAAACACTGAAGCTTTCTTT. The full variable domain, with the rest looked up from reference TRBV7-8 and TRBJ1-1, is GAGVSQSPRYKVAKRGQDVALRCDPISGHVSLFWYQQALGQGPEFLTYFQNEAQLDKSGLPSDRFFAERPEGSVSTLKIQRTQQEDSAVYLCASSFPGLNTEAFFGQGTRLTVV.

The sample holds a few counts of this clonotype. The rearrangement joins TRBV7-2 to TRBJ2-7; D is undetermined. Per germline, CDR1 SGHTA and CDR2 FQGNSA. The CDR3 runs 15 residues. The V end lost 3 bases, the J end lost 1 base, and 13 bases lay between the germline ends. Written as DNA, the CDR3 is TGTGCCAGCAGCTTGGTGACACTCCTTTCCTACGAGCAGTACTTC. As protein: CASSLVTLLSYEQYF. Full variable domain (missing parts from reference TRBV7-2 and TRBJ2-7): GAGVSQSPSNKVTEKGKDVELRCDPISGHTALYWYRQSLGQGLEFLIYFQGNSAPDKSGLPSDRFSAERTGGSVSTLTIQRTQQEDSAVYLCASSLVTLLSYEQYFGPGTRLTVT.

The chain carries TRBV4-3 and TRBJ1-2; no clear D gene. From germline, CDR1 is LGHNA and CDR2 YSLEER. The length of the CDR3 is 15 residues. Trimming stripped 4 bases from V and 0 bases from J, with 12 bases between. CDR3 in DNA: TGCGCCAGCAGCCTAAGCCCCCAGGCTAACTATGGCTACACCTTC. Protein: CASSLSPQANYGYTF.

The chain couples TRBV3-1 to TRBJ2-7; D remains unclear. Germline assignment: CDR1 LGHDT and CDR2 YNNKEL (reference sequence). CDR3 length: 14 amino acids. V gave up 5 bases and J gave up 2 bases, with 13 bases separating them. The chain's CDR3 is CASSRALRTYEQYF. As DNA, the CDR3 is TGTGCCAGCAGCAGGGCTCTTCGAACCTACGAGCAGTACTTC.

The genes are TRBV20-1 and TRBJ2-5, with D possibly TRBD1 on 6 matching bases. With 3 bases removed from V and 2 bases from J, the gap between germline ends came to 7 bases. The CDR3 runs 12 residues. Looked up from germline, CDR1 is DFQATT and CDR2 is SNEGSKA (reference sequence). The CDR3 loop reads CSARGAQETQYF. DNA of the CDR3: TGCAGTGCTAGGGGGGCGCAAGAGACCCAGTACTTC.